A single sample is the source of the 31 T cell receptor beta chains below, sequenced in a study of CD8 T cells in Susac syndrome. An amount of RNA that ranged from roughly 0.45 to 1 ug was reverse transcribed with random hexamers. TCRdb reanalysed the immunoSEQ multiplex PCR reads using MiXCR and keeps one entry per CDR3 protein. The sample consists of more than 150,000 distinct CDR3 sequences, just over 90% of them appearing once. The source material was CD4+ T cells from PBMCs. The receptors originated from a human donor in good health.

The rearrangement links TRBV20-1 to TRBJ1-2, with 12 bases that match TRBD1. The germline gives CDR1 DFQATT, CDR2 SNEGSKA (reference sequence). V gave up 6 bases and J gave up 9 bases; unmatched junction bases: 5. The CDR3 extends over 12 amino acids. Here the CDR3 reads CSAPGTGGRYTF. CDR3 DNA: TGCAGTGCACCCGGGACAGGGGGCCGCTACACCTTC.

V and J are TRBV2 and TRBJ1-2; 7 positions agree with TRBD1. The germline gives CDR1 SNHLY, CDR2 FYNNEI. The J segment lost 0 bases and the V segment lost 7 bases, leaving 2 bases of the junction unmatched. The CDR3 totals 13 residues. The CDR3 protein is CASIGGPNYGYTF. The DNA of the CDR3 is TGTGCCAGCATAGGGGGCCCTAACTATGGCTACACCTTC.

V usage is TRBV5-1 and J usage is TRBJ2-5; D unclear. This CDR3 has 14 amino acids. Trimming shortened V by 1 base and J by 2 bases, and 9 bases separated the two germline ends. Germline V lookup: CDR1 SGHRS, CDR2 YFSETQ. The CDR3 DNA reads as TGCGCCAGCAGCTTGAACGGCTTACAAGAGACCCAGTACTTC. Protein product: CASSLNGLQETQYF.

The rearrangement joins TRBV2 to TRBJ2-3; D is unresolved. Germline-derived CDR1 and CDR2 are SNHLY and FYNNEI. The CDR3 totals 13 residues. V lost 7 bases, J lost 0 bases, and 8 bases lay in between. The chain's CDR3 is CASNRQSTDTQYF. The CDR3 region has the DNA TGTGCCAGCAACCGGCAGAGCACAGATACGCAGTATTTT.

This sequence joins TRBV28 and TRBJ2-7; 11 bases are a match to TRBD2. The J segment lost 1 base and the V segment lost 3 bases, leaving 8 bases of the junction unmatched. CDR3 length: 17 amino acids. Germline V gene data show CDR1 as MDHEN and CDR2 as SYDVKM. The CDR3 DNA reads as TGTGCCAGCAGTTTGAGCACTAGCGGGAGTTGGTCCTACGAGCAGTACTTC. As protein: CASSLSTSGSWSYEQYF.

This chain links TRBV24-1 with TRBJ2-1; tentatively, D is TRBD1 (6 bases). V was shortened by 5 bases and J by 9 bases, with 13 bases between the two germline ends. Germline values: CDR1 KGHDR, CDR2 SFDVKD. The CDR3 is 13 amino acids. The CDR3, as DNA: TGTGCCACCAGTGGAGGGTCCAGGGGTGAGCAGTTCTTC. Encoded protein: CATSGGSRGEQFF.

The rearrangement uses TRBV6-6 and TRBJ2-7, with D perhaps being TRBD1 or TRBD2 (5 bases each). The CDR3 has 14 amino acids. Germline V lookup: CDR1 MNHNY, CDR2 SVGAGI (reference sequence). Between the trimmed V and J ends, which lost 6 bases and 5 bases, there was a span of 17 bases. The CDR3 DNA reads TGTGCCAGCAGCCCACGCAGGGAGAGGAACGAGCAGTACTTC. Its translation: CASSPRRERNEQYF.

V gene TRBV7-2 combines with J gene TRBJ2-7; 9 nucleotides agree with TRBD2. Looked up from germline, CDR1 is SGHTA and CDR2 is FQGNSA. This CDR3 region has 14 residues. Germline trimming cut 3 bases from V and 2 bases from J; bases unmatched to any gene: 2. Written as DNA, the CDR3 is TGTGCCAGCAGCTTGACTAGCGGTCCCTACGAGCAGTACTTC. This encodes CASSLTSGPYEQYF.

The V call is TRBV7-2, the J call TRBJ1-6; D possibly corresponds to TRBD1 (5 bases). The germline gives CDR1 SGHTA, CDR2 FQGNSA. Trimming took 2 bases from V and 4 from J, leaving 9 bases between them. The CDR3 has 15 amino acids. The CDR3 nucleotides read TGTGCCAGCAGCTTAAACAGGCCTTATAATTCACCCCTCCACTTT. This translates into CASSLNRPYNSPLHF.

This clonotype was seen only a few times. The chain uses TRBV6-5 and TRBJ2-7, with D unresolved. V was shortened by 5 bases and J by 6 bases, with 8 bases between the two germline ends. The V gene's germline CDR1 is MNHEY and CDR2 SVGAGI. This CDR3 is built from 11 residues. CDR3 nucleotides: TGTGCCAGCAGTCTTGGACGCGAGCAGTACTTC. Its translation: CASSLGREQYF.

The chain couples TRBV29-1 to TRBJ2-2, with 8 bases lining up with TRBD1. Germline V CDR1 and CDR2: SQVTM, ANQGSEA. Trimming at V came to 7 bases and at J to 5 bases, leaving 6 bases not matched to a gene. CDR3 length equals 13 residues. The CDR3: CSGTRGRTGELFF. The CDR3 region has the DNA TGCAGCGGCACCAGGGGGCGAACCGGGGAGCTGTTTTTT.

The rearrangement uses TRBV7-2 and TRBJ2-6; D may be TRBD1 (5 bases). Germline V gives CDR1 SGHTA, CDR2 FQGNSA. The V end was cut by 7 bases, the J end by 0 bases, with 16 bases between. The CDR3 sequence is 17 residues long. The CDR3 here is CASTKRGRYSGANVLTF. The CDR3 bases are TGTGCCAGCACCAAAAGGGGCAGATACTCTGGGGCCAACGTCCTGACTTTC.

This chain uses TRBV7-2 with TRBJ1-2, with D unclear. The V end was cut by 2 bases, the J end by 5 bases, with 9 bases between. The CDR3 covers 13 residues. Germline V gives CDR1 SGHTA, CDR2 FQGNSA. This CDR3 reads CASSLLKVYGYTF. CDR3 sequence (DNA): TGTGCCAGCAGCTTATTGAAGGTTTATGGCTACACCTTC. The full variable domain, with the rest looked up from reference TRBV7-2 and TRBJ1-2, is GAGVSQSPSNKVTEKGKDVELRCDPISGHTALYWYRQSLGQGLEFLIYFQGNSAPDKSGLPSDRFSAERTGGSVSTLTIQRTQQEDSAVYLCASSLLKVYGYTFGSGTRLTVV.

The CDR3 loop reads CASSSGDGQHRPQHF. In DNA form, the CDR3 reads TGTGCCAGCAGTTCGGGGGACGGTCAACACCGGCCCCAGCATTTT. The chain has TRBV25-1 and TRBJ1-5, with a possible D match to TRBD1 (5 bases). The V end was cut by 5 bases, the J end by 9 bases, with 20 bases between. Germline V CDR1 and CDR2: MGHDK, SYGVNS. The CDR3 sequence is 15 residues long.

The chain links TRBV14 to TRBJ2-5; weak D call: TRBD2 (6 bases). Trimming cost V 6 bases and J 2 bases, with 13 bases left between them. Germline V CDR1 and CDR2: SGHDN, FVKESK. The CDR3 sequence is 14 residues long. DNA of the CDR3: TGTGCCAGCAGGGGACTTTCACATCAAGAGACCCAGTACTTC. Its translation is CASRGLSHQETQYF.

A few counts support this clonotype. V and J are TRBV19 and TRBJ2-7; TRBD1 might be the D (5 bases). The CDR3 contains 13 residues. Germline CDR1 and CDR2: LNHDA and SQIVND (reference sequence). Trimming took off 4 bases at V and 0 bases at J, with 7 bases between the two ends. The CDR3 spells CASSNQGSYEQYF. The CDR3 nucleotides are TGTGCCAGTAGTAATCAGGGCTCCTACGAGCAGTACTTC.

CDR3 bases: TGTGCCACCCAGGAGACAGACAGGCCGCCCCAGCATTTT. It yields the protein CATQETDRPPQHF. The V gene is TRBV19, the J gene TRBJ1-5; D may be TRBD1 (6 bases). The CDR3 contains 13 residues. Germline V lookup: CDR1 LNHDA, CDR2 SQIVND (reference sequence). Trimming left V 10 bases short and J 9 bases short, with 19 bases between.

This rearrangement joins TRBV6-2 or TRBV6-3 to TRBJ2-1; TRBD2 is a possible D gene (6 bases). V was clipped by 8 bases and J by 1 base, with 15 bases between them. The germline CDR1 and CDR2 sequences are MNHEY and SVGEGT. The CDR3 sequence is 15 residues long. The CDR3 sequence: CASLSGHKSYNEQFF. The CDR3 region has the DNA TGTGCCAGCCTTAGCGGCCACAAATCCTACAATGAGCAGTTCTTC.

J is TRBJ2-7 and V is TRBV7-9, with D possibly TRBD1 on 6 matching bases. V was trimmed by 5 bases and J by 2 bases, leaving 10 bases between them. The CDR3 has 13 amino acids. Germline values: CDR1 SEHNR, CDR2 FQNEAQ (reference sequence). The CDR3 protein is CASSSGQTYEQYF. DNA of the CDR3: TGTGCCAGCAGCAGCGGACAGACCTACGAGCAGTACTTC. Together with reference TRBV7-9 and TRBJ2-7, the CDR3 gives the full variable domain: DTGVSQNPRHKITKRGQNVTFRCDPISEHNRLYWYRQTLGQGPEFLTYFQNEAQLEKSRLLSDRFSAERPKGSFSTLEIQRTEQGDSAMYLCASSSGQTYEQYFGPGTRLTVT.

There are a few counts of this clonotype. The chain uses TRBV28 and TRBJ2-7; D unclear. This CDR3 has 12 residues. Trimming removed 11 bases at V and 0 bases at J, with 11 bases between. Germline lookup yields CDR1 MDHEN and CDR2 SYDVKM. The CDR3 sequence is CASGSSSYEQYF. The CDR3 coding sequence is TGTGCCTCCGGGTCTAGCTCCTACGAGCAGTACTTC.

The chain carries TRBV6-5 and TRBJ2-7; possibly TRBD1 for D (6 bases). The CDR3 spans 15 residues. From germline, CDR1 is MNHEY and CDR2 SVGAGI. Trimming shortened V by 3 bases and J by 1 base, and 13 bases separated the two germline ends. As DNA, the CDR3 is TGTGCCAGCAGTTATCAGCCAGGGGCATCCTACGAGCAGTACTTC. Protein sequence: CASSYQPGASYEQYF.

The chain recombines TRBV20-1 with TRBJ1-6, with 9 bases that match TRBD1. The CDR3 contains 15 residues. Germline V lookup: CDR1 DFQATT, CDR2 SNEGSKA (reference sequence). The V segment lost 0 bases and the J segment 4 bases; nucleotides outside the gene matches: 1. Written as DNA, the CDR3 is TGCAGTGCTAGAGAGGGACAGGGTTATAATTCACCCCTCCACTTT. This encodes CSAREGQGYNSPLHF.

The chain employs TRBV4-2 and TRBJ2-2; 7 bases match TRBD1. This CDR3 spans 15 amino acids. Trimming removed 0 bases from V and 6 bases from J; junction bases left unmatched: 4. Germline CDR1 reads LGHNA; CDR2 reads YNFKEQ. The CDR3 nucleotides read TGTGCCAGCAGCCAAGATTACAGGGGCTCCGGGGAGCTGTTTTTT. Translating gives CASSQDYRGSGELFF.

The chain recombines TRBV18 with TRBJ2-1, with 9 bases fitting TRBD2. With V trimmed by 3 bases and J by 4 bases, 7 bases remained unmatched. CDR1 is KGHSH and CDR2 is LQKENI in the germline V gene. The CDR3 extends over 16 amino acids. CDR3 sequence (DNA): TGTGCCAGCTCACCCCAGGAAGCGGGAGGATACAATGAGCAGTTCTTC. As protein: CASSPQEAGGYNEQFF.

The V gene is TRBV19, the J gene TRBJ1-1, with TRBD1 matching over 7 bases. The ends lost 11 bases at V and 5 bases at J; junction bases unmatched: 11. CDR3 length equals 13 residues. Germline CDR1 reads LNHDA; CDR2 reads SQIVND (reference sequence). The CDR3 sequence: CASITQGITEAFF. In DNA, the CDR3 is TGTGCCTCTATCACACAGGGGATAACTGAAGCTTTCTTT.

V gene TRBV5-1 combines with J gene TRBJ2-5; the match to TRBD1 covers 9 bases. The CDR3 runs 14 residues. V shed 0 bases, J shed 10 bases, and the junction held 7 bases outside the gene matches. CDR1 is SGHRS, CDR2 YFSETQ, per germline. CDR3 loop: CASSLERGTGSQYF. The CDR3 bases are TGCGCCAGCAGCTTGGAACGGGGGACAGGGAGCCAGTACTTC.

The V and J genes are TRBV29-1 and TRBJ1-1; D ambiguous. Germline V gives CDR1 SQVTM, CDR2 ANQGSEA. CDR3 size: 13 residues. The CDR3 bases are TGCACCATATCCCGTGGGGTTAACACTGAAGCTTTCTTT. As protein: CTISRGVNTEAFF.

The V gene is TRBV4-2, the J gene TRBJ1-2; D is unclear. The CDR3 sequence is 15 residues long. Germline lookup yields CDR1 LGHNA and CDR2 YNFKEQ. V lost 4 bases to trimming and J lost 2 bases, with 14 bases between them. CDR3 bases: TGTGCCAGCAGCCTAGCGGTCTCAGGCAACTATGGCTACACCTTC. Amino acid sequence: CASSLAVSGNYGYTF.

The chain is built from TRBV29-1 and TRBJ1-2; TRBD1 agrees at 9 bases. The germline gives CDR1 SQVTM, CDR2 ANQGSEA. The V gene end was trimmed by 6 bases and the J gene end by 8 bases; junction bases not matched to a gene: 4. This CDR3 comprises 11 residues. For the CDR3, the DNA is TGCAGCGTGGACAGGGGAAGGGGCTACACCTTC. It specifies CSVDRGRGYTF.

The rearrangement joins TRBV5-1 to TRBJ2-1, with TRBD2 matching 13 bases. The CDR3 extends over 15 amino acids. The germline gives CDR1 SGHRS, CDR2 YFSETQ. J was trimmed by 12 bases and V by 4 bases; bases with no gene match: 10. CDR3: CASSPGLAGALGQFF. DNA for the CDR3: TGCGCCAGCAGCCCTGGACTAGCGGGAGCCCTGGGGCAGTTCTTC.

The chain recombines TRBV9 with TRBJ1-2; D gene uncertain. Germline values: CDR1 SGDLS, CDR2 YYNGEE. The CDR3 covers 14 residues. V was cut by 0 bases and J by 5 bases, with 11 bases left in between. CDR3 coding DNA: TGTGCCAGCAGCGTAGGTGGGAACCCATATGGCTACACCTTC. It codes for CASSVGGNPYGYTF.